The next 7 T cell receptor beta chains were all read from a single sample in a study of CD8 T cells in Susac syndrome. Random hexamers served to reverse transcribe roughly 0.5 to 1 ug RNA. MiXCR was run by TCRdb on the immunoSEQ multiplex PCR reads, yielding one entry per CDR3 protein. The sample shows approximately 120,000 distinct CDR3 sequences, over 85% of them seen only once. Sequencing used CD4+ T cells from PBMCs. The receptors shown here come from a human donor in good health.

In DNA form, the CDR3 reads TGTGCCAGCAGCGACAGGGCCCGAAGGGAAGCTTTCTTT. Encoded protein: CASSDRARREAFF. V gene TRBV2 combines with J gene TRBJ1-1, with TRBD1 identical over 7 bases. The CDR3 extends over 13 amino acids. Germline CDR1 SNHLY, CDR2 FYNNEI. V lost 6 bases, J lost 8 bases, and 9 bases stayed unmatched.

The chain joins TRBV29-1 to TRBJ2-7; 11 nucleotides agree with TRBD1. Germline CDR1 and CDR2: SQVTM and ANQGSEA. The CDR3 length is 13 residues. V gave up 3 bases and J gave up 3 bases; unmatched junction bases: 1. Here the CDR3 DNA reads TGCAGCGTTGACGGGACAGGGGGCTACGAGCAGTACTTC. Its translation: CSVDGTGGYEQYF.

This chain's CDR3 is CASSQDSSRNGYTF. CDR3 sequence (DNA): TGCGCCAGCAGCCAAGATAGTTCAAGGAATGGCTACACCTTC. The chain employs TRBV4-3 and TRBJ1-2; D is unclear. V lost 0 bases and J 6 bases, leaving 11 bases between the germline ends. The CDR3 has 14 residues. From germline, CDR1 is LGHNA and CDR2 YSLEER.

The chain is built from TRBV9 and TRBJ2-3; 14 bases map to TRBD2. This CDR3 is 17 amino acids long. Germline trimming cut 2 bases from V and 4 bases from J; bases unmatched to any gene: 6. Germline CDR1 and CDR2: SGDLS and YYNGEE. DNA for the CDR3: TGTGCCAGCAGCGTGACCGGACTAGCGGGAGGCTCAGATACGCAGTATTTT. The encoded protein is CASSVTGLAGGSDTQYF. The variable domain in full, completed from reference TRBV9 and TRBJ2-3, reads DSGVTQTPKHLITATGQRVTLRCSPRSGDLSVYWYQQSLDQGLQFLIQYYNGEERAKGNILERFSAQQFPDLHSELNLSSLELGDSALYFCASSVTGLAGGSDTQYFGPGTRLTVL.

The chain employs TRBV7-2 and TRBJ1-2; D not resolved. Germline assignment: CDR1 SGHTA and CDR2 FQGNSA. The CDR3 consists of 13 residues. Trimming shortened V by 7 bases and J by 5 bases, and 14 bases separated the two germline ends. This chain's CDR3 is CASTRGLGYGYTF. The CDR3 DNA reads TGTGCCAGCACCCGTGGGTTGGGGTATGGCTACACCTTC. Based on the CDR3 plus reference TRBV7-2 and TRBJ1-2, the full variable domain is GAGVSQSPSNKVTEKGKDVELRCDPISGHTALYWYRQSLGQGLEFLIYFQGNSAPDKSGLPSDRFSAERTGGSVSTLTIQRTQQEDSAVYLCASTRGLGYGYTFGSGTRLTVV.

The V gene is TRBV4-3, the J gene TRBJ1-3; D is ambiguous. The V end lost 5 bases, the J end lost 1 base, and 6 bases lay between the germline ends. Germline V gives CDR1 LGHNA, CDR2 YSLEER. The CDR3 is 13 residues long. The CDR3 DNA follows: TGCGCCAGCAGCGTCAAATCTGGAAACACCATATATTTT. Amino acids: CASSVKSGNTIYF.

The chain recombines TRBV2 with TRBJ2-6, with D possibly TRBD1 on 6 matching bases. There are 14 residues in the CDR3. With 6 bases removed from V and 4 bases from J, the gap between germline ends came to 10 bases. CDR1 and CDR2 (germline): SNHLY, FYNNEI. In nucleotides, the CDR3 is TGTGCCAGCAGAACAGGGTTCGGGGCCAACGTCCTGACTTTC. Its protein is CASRTGFGANVLTF.